This TCR beta chain was documented in a study of Ad26.COV2.S vaccination and SARS-CoV-2 variants. Study context: The donor was enrolled in the Ad26.COV2.S arm of the COV1001 trial. The vaccine Ad26.COV2.S was put into the muscle once, or twice with 56 days between.

Documented treatment: around 19 received Ad26.COV2.S at low or high dose, single or two shots; 5 received placebo; per-sample allocation not given. Sampling occurred on day 63 after the first vaccine or placebo injection. An Ad26 vector carrying the Wuhan-strain SARS-CoV-2 spike served as the vaccine. Findings of the study overall: Vaccine recipients and placebo recipients showed similar non-spike TCR breadth.

Produced via immunoSEQ multiplex PCR; TCRdb's table is partial and in-frame only. The sample gives more than 300,000 clones, roughly 80% of which show up once; approximately 2.1% is in the top ten. On this clone itself: What it binds is unknown.

CDR1 and CDR2 from the germline V gene are LGHNT and FRNRAP. Trimming took off 1 base at V and 0 bases at J, with 7 bases between the two ends. The CDR3 runs to 16 residues. This sample comprised peripheral blood, obtained in a trial of Ad26.COV2.S vaccine versus placebo. The receptor was derived from a person between 18 and 60 years old who received the Ad26.COV2.S COVID-19 vaccine or a placebo. This rearrangement joins TRBV12-5 to TRBJ2-6, with D unresolved. The CDR3 nucleotides are TGTGCTAGTGGTTTGGGATCATCCTCTGGGGCCAACGTCCTGACTTTC. It encodes CASGLGSSSGANVLTF.